This is a list of T cell receptor beta chains from one sample in a study of blood T cells in healthy people across ages. TCRdb reprocessed the 5' RACE reads with MiXCR, giving one entry per CDR3 protein. This table holds around 800,000 distinct CDR3 sequences, about 45% found once. Sequencing was carried out using blood. These TCRs come from an elderly man in good health. CDR3s leave out the opening cysteine and the closing phenylalanine or tryptophan.

V	J	length	CDR3
TRBV24-1	TRBJ2-3	15	ATSEWTSGRGADTQY
TRBV19	NA	13	ASTHRDRSYNEQY
TRBV6-6	TRBJ1-4	12	ASRGTGANEKLF
TRBV4-2	TRBJ1-2	10	ASSQKPTSYT
TRBV6-6	TRBJ1-1	14	ASRPPQGSENTEAF
TRBV18	TRBJ2-7	12	ASSPLTGSYEQY
TRBV12-3/TRBV12-4	TRBJ2-2	12	ASSPTGLTGELF
TRBV5-5	TRBJ2-3	14	ASRTEYSGGGDTQY
TRBV7-3	TRBJ1-1	10	ASSFYRVEAF
TRBV12-3/TRBV12-4	TRBJ2-1	13	ASSYSVPGTNEQF
TRBV12-3/TRBV12-4	TRBJ1-5	14	ASSFASGQGFQPQH
TRBV29-1	TRBJ2-7	12	SVERDGGTNEQY
TRBV5-1	NA	12	ASSSLSGSNEQY
TRBV20-1	TRBJ2-7	13	SASSFQRGSYEQY
TRBV6-1	TRBJ2-1	13	ASTFLAGGYNEQF
TRBV10-3	TRBJ2-7	11	AVNGGKNTEQY
TRBV7-2	NA	17	ASSLVGPGPGTNNYEQY
TRBV12-3/TRBV12-4	TRBJ2-5	13	ASRRGQGCKETQY
TRBV12-3/TRBV12-4	TRBJ2-7	14	ASSYSREYYYNEQY
TRBV4-2	TRBJ1-1	15	ASSRHLPGTANTEAF
TRBV9	TRBJ2-3	13	ASSVTSAGGDTQY
TRBV20-1	TRBJ2-3	13	SARDPQRYTDTQY
TRBV29-1	TRBJ2-7	10	SVQGSSYEQY
TRBV7-2	TRBJ2-5	13	ASSSPDRRIETQY
TRBV6-1	TRBJ2-3	15	ASSDGAGTSGIDTQY
TRBV20-1	NA	10	SARVPGSEQY
TRBV28	TRBJ2-7	13	ASSLRRQNFYEQY
TRBV6-5	NA	13	ASQKERDTIYEQY
TRBV11-1	TRBJ2-5	13	ASSSTGGAQATQY
TRBV7-6	NA	15	ASGLGWGRRRDYEQY
TRBV7-3	TRBJ2-7	11	ASSPDRVREQY
TRBV28	TRBJ2-3	15	ASSTPGTGGVADTQY
TRBV21-1	TRBJ1-4	11	ASMSGTVRKLF
TRBV5-1	TRBJ1-2	12	ASSLDGTGYGYT
TRBV7-6	TRBJ2-1	13	ASSVVGGTYNEQF